This T cell receptor (beta chain) derives from a study of a mutant IDH1 vaccine in newly diagnosed glioma. At the level of the study: Eight vaccinations went to patients in weeks 1, 3, 5, 7, 11, 15, 19, 23. Those enrolled had earlier been treated with radiotherapy, temozolomide, or both, mostly both.

The sample's time point: week 5, during vaccination. All doses held 300 ug of mutant IDH1 20-mer peptide, with topical imiquimod. Generated by immunoSEQ multiplex PCR, the TCRdb table keeps only in-frame clones and is missing some. The sample records 30,000 to 40,000 clones, roughly 80% being singletons. On this clone: Its antigen remains unidentified.

The receptor's source is a man aged 25 to 40 with glioma. This sample comprised PBMCs, obtained from a glioma patient whose treatment included an IDH1 peptide vaccine.

The DNA for the CDR3 is TGCGCCAGCAGCCAAGTAGAGGGAGGTCGGTACTTC. Translating it yields CASSQVEGGRYF. This sequence joins TRBV4-1 and TRBJ2-4; perhaps TRBD2 as D (6 bases). The CDR3 contains 12 residues. Germline values: CDR1 MGHRA, CDR2 YSYEKL. The ends were cut back, 1 base at V and 15 bases at J, with 13 bases in the middle.